The rows below give T cell receptor beta chains drawn from one sample of a study of regulatory T cells in long-lasting Graves disease. MiXCR, run by TCRdb on the multiplex PCR reads, gives a single entry per CDR3 protein. The data contain about 620,000 distinct CDR3 sequences, approximately 15% of them seen just once; the ten biggest clones take up about 18%. In addition, the sample was reused for a study of T cells in Graves' hyperthyroidism and ophthalmopathy.

The source was peripheral blood mononuclear cells (PBMCs), collected at new diagnosis, from a patient treated with antithyroid drugs. The receptors originated from a woman aged 25 to 39 with Graves disease. Each CDR3 is given with its conserved first and last residue. Fields, in order: CDR3 length, J gene, V gene, clone size, CDR3 protein. A clone size is listed for some rows: how often the clone was seen (once, few, many), or a class if it is expanded.

>16|TRBJ2-2|TRBV5-1|.
CASSLGGQRITGELFF
>12|TRBJ1-2|TRBV14|.
CASSQVGSGYTF
>17|TRBJ2-5|TRBV28|many
CASSPRKGVRAQETQYF
>16|TRBJ2-1|TRBV13|.
CASSSTGSLGYNEQFF
>15|TRBJ1-6|TRBV19|.
CASSIGGIEDSPLHF
>15|TRBJ2-5|TRBV2|few
CASGGAASIRETQYF
>16|TRBJ2-5|TRBV24-1|many
CATSDSRLAGGETQYF
>13|TRBJ2-7|TRBV5-1|many
CASSSGQTYEQYF
>15|TRBJ2-7|TRBV2|many
CASRFGSEANYEQYF
>15|TRBJ1-2|TRBV7-8|.
CASSFAGHPDYGYTF
>14|TRBJ1-1|TRBV13|many
CASTDRDRNTEAFF
>14|TRBJ2-5|TRBV28|few
CASRVTSGIGTQYF
>15|TRBJ2-7|TRBV7-9|.
CASSQTSGRAREQYF
>14|TRBJ2-5|TRBV2|many
CASSLSLVRETQYF
>13|TRBJ2-2|TRBV5-5|.
CASSFFGWGELFF
>16|TRBJ2-3|TRBV3-1|many
CASSRKAGGSTDTQYF
>14|TRBJ2-1|TRBV24-1|once
CATSDPGTGNEQFF
>15|TRBJ1-2|TRBV20-1|many
CSARDRQGANYGYTF
>15|TRBJ2-7|TRBV19|many
CASSINGIRVDEQYF
>15|TRBJ1-4|TRBV15|.
CATSRAPVFERKLFF
>20|TRBJ2-3|TRBV11-2|many
CASSLMARIGLAGGTDTQYF
>13|TRBJ2-7|TRBV28|many
CASRPGPSYEQYF
>15|TRBJ1-3|TRBV6-1|many
CASRPGGGRSNTIYF
>13|TRBJ1-2|TRBV19|few
CASSIDPAAGYTF
>14|TRBJ1-6|TRBV28|many
CASRTTGRDSPLHF
>12|TRBJ2-1|TRBV20-1|.
CSARGVGDEQFF
>14|TRBJ2-4|TRBV7-8|few
CASTSQGGGNIQYF
>13|TRBJ2-1|TRBV19|.
CASRTGTPNEQFF
>13|TRBJ2-1|TRBV9|few
CASSSTGGDEQFF
>17|TRBJ2-1|TRBV27|.
CASSVLRDQYPYNEQFF
>12|TRBJ2-1|TRBV19|.
CASSINRNEQFF
>14|TRBJ1-2|TRBV7-2|many
CASSFRTVNYGYTF
>18|TRBJ2-3|TRBV7-9|few
CASSLGLAESPGSDTQYF
>16|TRBJ1-1|TRBV7-2|many
CASSSQGTTPNTEAFF
>15|TRBJ1-5|TRBV7-9|.
CASSLVRGSNQPQHF
>16|TRBJ2-7|TRBV19|few
CASSPPLWRPNYEQYF
>12|TRBJ1-3|TRBV29-1|few
CSVFLGGNTIYF
>13|TRBJ2-1|TRBV6-1|.
CASSERQYNEQFF
>14|TRBJ1-2|TRBV5-6|few
CASSPGRRVASYTF
>18|TRBJ2-1|TRBV5-1|.
CASSLVASGRAIYNEQFF
>14|TRBJ1-2|TRBV18|few
CASSLLGENYGYTF